This T cell receptor (beta chain) was sequenced during a study of blood T cell repertoires in COVID-19. The protocol was immunoSEQ multiplex PCR, while the TCRdb copy is restricted to in-frame clones and leaves out a portion. This sample has fewer than 200,000 clones, with approximately 86% found just once. The germline V and J ends were trimmed by 7 bases and 6 bases, with 12 bases remaining between them. This CDR3 has 12 residues. Germline V CDR1 and CDR2: SNHLY, FYNNEI. The sample was peripheral blood. The chain is built from TRBV2 and TRBJ1-1, with D possibly TRBD1 on 5 matching bases. This clonotype was sampled from a woman aged 55 to 70 who had recovered from COVID-19. CDR3 sequence: CASTEWGAEAFF. DNA for the CDR3: TGTGCCAGCACCGAGTGGGGGGCTGAAGCTTTCTTT.